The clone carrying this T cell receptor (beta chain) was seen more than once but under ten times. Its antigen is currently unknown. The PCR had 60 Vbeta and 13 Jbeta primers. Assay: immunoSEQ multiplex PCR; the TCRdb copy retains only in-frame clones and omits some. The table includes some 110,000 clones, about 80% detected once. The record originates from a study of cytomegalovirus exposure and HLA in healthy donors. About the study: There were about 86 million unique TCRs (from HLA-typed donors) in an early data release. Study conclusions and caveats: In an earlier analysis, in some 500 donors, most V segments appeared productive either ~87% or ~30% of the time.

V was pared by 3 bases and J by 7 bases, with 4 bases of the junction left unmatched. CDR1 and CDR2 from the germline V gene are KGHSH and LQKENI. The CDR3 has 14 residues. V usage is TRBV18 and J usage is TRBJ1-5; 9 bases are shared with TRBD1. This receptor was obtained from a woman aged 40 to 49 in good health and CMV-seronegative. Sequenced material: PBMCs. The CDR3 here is CASSPGDRGQPQHF. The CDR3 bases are TGTGCCAGCTCACCTGGTGACAGGGGGCAGCCCCAGCATTTT.